The 19 T cell receptor beta chains reported below all come from one sample, sequenced in a study of OX40 agonist ivuxolimab in advanced cancers. Libraries were prepared by immunoSEQ multiplex PCR; TCRdb keeps only in-frame clonotypes and omits some of them. Seen here are 51,000 or so clones, roughly nine tenths observed once, and the top ten hold 11% to 15%. Here the sequenced sample was CD4+ or CD8+ T cells sorted from blood, taken in a trial of the OX40 agonist ivuxolimab. The source of these receptors is an adult with an advanced solid tumor such as melanoma, head and neck, liver or kidney cancer.

This sequence joins TRBV18 and TRBJ1-6, with a possible D match to TRBD1 (5 bases). The CDR3 is 17 residues long. Germline-derived CDR1 and CDR2 are KGHSH and LQKENI. The V end lost 1 base, the J end lost 3 bases, and 13 bases lay between the germline ends. CDR3 amino acids: CASSPRVDSFYNSPLHF. The CDR3, as DNA: TGTGCCAGCTCACCACGGGTCGACAGCTTCTATAATTCACCCCTCCACTTT.

The gene calls are TRBV30 and TRBJ1-2, with D unresolved. The CDR3 is 14 amino acids. Germline V gene sequence: CDR1 GTSNPN, CDR2 SVGIG (reference sequence). V was pared by 1 base and J by 5 bases, with 14 bases between. The CDR3: CAWSAGLSKYGYTF. The CDR3 DNA reads TGTGCCTGGAGTGCAGGACTGTCGAAGTATGGCTACACCTTC. Full variable domain (missing parts from reference TRBV30 and TRBJ1-2): SQTIHQWPATLVQPVGSPLSLECTVEGTSNPNLYWYRQAAGRGLQLLFYSVGIGQISSEVPQNLSASRPQDRQFILSSKKLLLSDSGFYLCAWSAGLSKYGYTFGSGTRLTVV.

This chain connects TRBV7-9 to TRBJ1-2, with TRBD1 identical over 8 bases. The germline gives CDR1 SEHNR, CDR2 FQNEAQ (reference sequence). The CDR3 consists of 18 residues. V lost 2 bases and J lost 4; bases outside the gene matches: 15. The CDR3 DNA is TGTGCCAGCAGCTTATCTCGCGGCCAGGGGGCGAGTGGCTATGGCTACACCTTC. This gives the protein CASSLSRGQGASGYGYTF.

This chain uses TRBV19 with TRBJ1-1; D not certain. The CDR3 has 12 residues. CDR1 and CDR2 from the germline V gene are LNHDA and SQIVND (reference sequence). Between the trimmed V and J ends, which lost 8 bases and 7 bases, there was a span of 14 bases. CDR3 sequence: CASWGGDDEAFF. DNA of the CDR3: TGTGCCAGTTGGGGAGGTGATGATGAAGCTTTCTTT.

The chain couples TRBV2 to TRBJ1-2; perhaps TRBD1 as D (5 bases). V dropped 10 bases and J dropped 9 bases, with 24 bases sitting between them. Per the germline V gene, CDR1 is SNHLY and CDR2 is FYNNEI. This CDR3 region has 14 residues. CDR3 residues: CATQGGGGGLSYTF. In DNA, the CDR3 is TGTGCCACCCAGGGCGGGGGTGGAGGGCTTAGCTACACCTTC.

The chain recombines TRBV19 with TRBJ1-5; D possibly corresponds to TRBD1 (6 bases). The CDR3 is made up of 14 amino acids. Germline CDR1 is LNHDA and CDR2 is SQIVND (reference sequence). V was trimmed by 6 bases and J by 8 bases, leaving 17 bases between them. CDR3 sequence reads: CASSVTMGAEPQHF. The CDR3 coding sequence is TGTGCCAGTAGCGTAACAATGGGGGCTGAGCCCCAGCATTTT. Full variable domain (remainder filled in from reference TRBV19 and TRBJ1-5): DGGITQSPKYLFRKEGQNVTLSCEQNLNHDAMYWYRQDPGQGLRLIYYSQIVNDFQKGDIAEGYSVSREKKESFPLTVTSAQKNPTAFYLCASSVTMGAEPQHFGDGTRLSIL.

The genes are TRBV7-2 and TRBJ2-5; D uncertain. The J call may be incorrect, as the DNA end agrees better with TRBJ2-7. CDR3 length: 12 residues. Germline V gene data show CDR1 as SGHTA and CDR2 as FQGNSA. The CDR3 region is CASSLSSYEQYF. The CDR3 nucleotides read TGTGCCAGCAGCTTAAGCTCCTACGAGCAGTACTTC.

The chain has TRBV29-1 and TRBJ2-1; D gene unclear. Germline CDR1 SQVTM, CDR2 ANQGSEA. This CDR3 region has 10 residues. Trimming cost V 5 bases and J 10 bases, with 9 bases left between them. The CDR3 here is CSVTLGEQFF. The CDR3 nucleotides are TGCAGCGTTACCCTGGGGGAGCAGTTCTTC.

The chain is built from TRBV4-3 and TRBJ2-7; tentative D call: TRBD2 (6 bases). Germline V gene sequence: CDR1 LGHNA, CDR2 YSLEER. Trimming cost V 1 base and J 5 bases, with 12 bases left between them. The CDR3 has 14 residues. CDR3 in amino acids: CASSQAMGGHEQYF. The CDR3 nucleotides read TGCGCCAGCAGCCAAGCTATGGGGGGTCACGAGCAGTACTTC.

CDR3 coding DNA: TGTGCCAGCAGCCCTCCGGGACAGGGGTCTAGTGGGCAGTACTTC. It specifies CASSPPGQGSSGQYF. This chain joins TRBV7-9 and TRBJ2-7; 10 bases match TRBD1. This CDR3 contains 15 residues. J gave up 9 bases and V 5 bases, and 13 bases lay outside the gene matches. Germline V CDR1 and CDR2: SEHNR, FQNEAQ (reference sequence).

This chain uses TRBV30 with TRBJ2-7, with a possible D match to TRBD1 (6 bases). Germline CDR1 is GTSNPN and CDR2 is SVGIG (reference sequence). This CDR3 is 12 amino acids long. The ends were cut back, 2 bases at V and 7 bases at J, with 12 bases in the middle. DNA for the CDR3: TGTGCCTGGAGTTTGGGGGCGCGGGAGCAGTACTTC. Translation: CAWSLGAREQYF.

This clone is medium-sized in the sample. The V call is TRBV4-1, the J call TRBJ1-2, with 7 bases aligning to TRBD1. The CDR3 sequence is 15 residues long. The V gene's germline CDR1 is MGHRA and CDR2 YSYEKL. Unmatched junction bases numbered 8, after V lost 3 bases and J lost 4 bases. The CDR3 bases are TGCGCCAGCAGCCATGGCCCGGGACAGTTCTATGGCTACACCTTC. As protein: CASSHGPGQFYGYTF.

The chain employs TRBV11-2 and TRBJ2-7; 7 bases are a match to TRBD2. The CDR3 is 14 residues long. CDR1 and CDR2 from the germline V gene are SGHAT and FQNNGV. The V segment lost 1 base and the J segment 5 bases; nucleotides outside the gene matches: 5. CDR3 region: CASSLGAGLDEQYF. DNA for the CDR3: TGTGCCAGCAGCTTAGGAGCGGGATTGGACGAGCAGTACTTC.

The V call is TRBV2, the J call TRBJ2-7; D could derive from TRBD1 or TRBD2 (5 bases each). CDR3 size: 15 residues. Looked up from germline, CDR1 is SNHLY and CDR2 is FYNNEI. V was cut by 9 bases and J by 2 bases, with 20 bases left in between. The CDR3 sequence is CARQERGGFPYEQYF. The CDR3, as DNA: TGTGCCAGACAGGAGAGGGGCGGATTTCCCTACGAGCAGTACTTC.

The chain links TRBV10-3 to TRBJ1-1; no firm D call. This CDR3 has 12 residues. Germline V gene lookup returns CDR1 ENHRY and CDR2 SYGVKD. The V end lost 5 bases, the J end lost 3 bases, and 7 bases lay between the germline ends. The CDR3: CAISKEDTEAFF. The CDR3 region has the DNA TGTGCCATCAGTAAGGAGGACACTGAAGCTTTCTTT.

This chain uses TRBV7-3 with TRBJ2-7; 7 bases map to TRBD1. Germline CDR1 is SGHTA and CDR2 is FQGTGA. The CDR3 runs 13 residues. The junction had 2 bases not matched to a gene; V was cut back by 5 bases and J by 1 base. DNA of the CDR3: TGTGCCAGCAGCACGGGACAGTCCTACGAGCAGTACTTC. Translated: CASSTGQSYEQYF.

The chain couples TRBV4-1 to TRBJ1-5; the D is unclear. Germline assignment: CDR1 MGHRA and CDR2 YSYEKL. V was clipped by 6 bases and J by 9 bases, with 15 bases between them. The CDR3 covers 13 residues. The CDR3 coding sequence is TGCGCCAGCAGTTTCGGCGGAGGGTCGCCCCAGCATTTT. Protein: CASSFGGGSPQHF.

The J gene is TRBJ1-5, the V gene TRBV7-9; D might be TRBD1 (5 bases). The V end lost 8 bases, the J end lost 7 bases, and 15 bases lay between the germline ends. CDR1 is SEHNR and CDR2 is FQNEAQ in the germline V gene (reference sequence). This CDR3 region has 13 residues. This CDR3 is CASSPGWGQPQHF. The CDR3 bases are TGTGCCAGCTCCCCAGGGTGGGGACAGCCCCAGCATTTT.

The chain couples TRBV19 to TRBJ2-3; 7 bases are shared with TRBD2. This CDR3 spans 14 amino acids. Germline CDR1 is LNHDA and CDR2 is SQIVND (reference sequence). With V trimmed by 2 bases and J by 5 bases, 4 bases remained unmatched. CDR3 residues: CASSILAGEDTQYF. The CDR3 nucleotides read TGTGCCAGTAGTATACTTGCGGGGGAAGATACGCAGTATTTT.